This record looks at one T cell receptor (beta chain) sequence and its context. The antigen is undetermined. This entry belongs to a study of cytomegalovirus exposure and HLA in healthy donors. PCR employed 60 Vbeta and 13 Jbeta primers. Sequenced by immunoSEQ multiplex PCR; TCRdb stores in-frame clones only, minus some. The repertoire has around 150,000 clones, 75% to 90% of them found once; the top ten carry 1.5% to 1.9%. Study-wide results and caveats: Prior analysis indicated that the majority of TCR beta V segments exhibited productivity approximately 87% or approximately 30% of the time. Sequence variants that were highly shared formed a cluster that was likely a sequencing artifact. A further, later analysis showed that HLA-associated TCR beta chains (compared with equally common others) were more clonally expanded. Among the most significant clusters, several appeared linked to common viral pathogens in a later analysis.

Trimming at V came to 5 bases and at J to 5 bases, leaving 5 bases not matched to a gene. CDR1 SGHNT and CDR2 YENEEA come from the germline V gene. The CDR3 covers 14 residues. Sequencing was performed on PBMCs. This receptor was taken from a man aged 40-49 years in good health and CMV-seronegative. The gene calls are TRBV11-3 and TRBJ2-1; 8 bases map to TRBD2. The CDR3 reads CASSKSSGNNEQFF. The CDR3 DNA is TGTGCCAGCAGCAAGAGTAGCGGGAACAATGAGCAGTTCTTC.